These 27 T cell receptor beta chains were sequenced from one sample in a study of blood T cell repertoires in COVID-19. The repertoire was sequenced with immunoSEQ multiplex PCR; TCRdb's copy has only in-frame clones and lacks some. The table has 200,000 to 300,000 clones, 83% seen once. Material: peripheral blood. The receptors derive from a human donor in a cohort sampled during active COVID-19.

The chain joins TRBV7-9 to TRBJ2-7; TRBD1 aligns across 11 bases. The germline V gene has CDR1 SEHNR and CDR2 FQNEAQ (reference sequence). This CDR3 is 14 amino acids long. Trimming cost V 7 bases and J 5 bases; bases outside gene matches: 7. CDR3 nucleotides: TGTGCCAGCACCGAAGGACAGGGGGCAAACGAGCAGTACTTC. Protein product: CASTEGQGANEQYF.

The chain is built from TRBV20-1 and TRBJ2-5; D not resolved. The CDR3 extends over 12 amino acids. Deletions cut 4 bases from V and 3 bases from J, with 9 bases between. Germline V gene sequence: CDR1 DFQATT, CDR2 SNEGSKA (reference sequence). Here the CDR3 DNA reads TGCAGTGCTACTGACCGAGAAGAGACCCAGTACTTC. This encodes CSATDREETQYF.

The chain carries TRBV30 and TRBJ2-7; maybe TRBD2 (7 bases). Per the germline V gene, CDR1 is GTSNPN and CDR2 is SVGIG (reference sequence). The CDR3 sequence is 11 residues long. V was pared by 7 bases and J by 7 bases, with 14 bases between. CDR3 residues: CASAGAGEQYF. The CDR3 DNA is TGTGCCTCGGCGGGGGCGGGGGAGCAGTACTTC.

This rearrangement joins TRBV19 to TRBJ1-5; 9 bases fit TRBD1. The CDR3 runs 16 residues. V shed 6 bases, J shed 3 bases, and the junction held 9 bases outside the gene matches. Germline CDR1 LNHDA, CDR2 SQIVND (reference sequence). The CDR3 sequence is CASRLKGQGTNQPQHF. The DNA of the CDR3 is TGTGCCAGTAGGTTAAAGGGACAGGGTACCAATCAGCCCCAGCATTTT.

This chain joins TRBV6-5 and TRBJ2-1; the D gene is possibly TRBD2 (6 bases). CDR1 and CDR2 (germline): MNHEY, SVGAGI. V shed 8 bases and J shed 3 bases, with 17 bases lying between them. This CDR3 is 15 amino acids long. CDR3 DNA: TGTGCCAGCGCCAGAGGGACTTCTTTCTACAATGAGCAGTTCTTC. The encoded protein is CASARGTSFYNEQFF.

The V call is TRBV28, the J call TRBJ2-3, with a possible D match to TRBD1 (6 bases). The CDR3 is made up of 17 amino acids. Trimming left V 2 bases short and J 6 bases short, with 21 bases between. CDR1 and CDR2 (germline): MDHEN, SYDVKM. CDR3 protein: CASSLKGTTGAGDTQYF. CDR3 nucleotide sequence: TGTGCCAGCAGTTTAAAGGGAACGACAGGCGCCGGGGATACGCAGTATTTT.

The genes are TRBV28 and TRBJ2-7, with D possibly matching TRBD2 (7 bases). V was shortened by 5 bases and J by 3 bases, with 17 bases between the two germline ends. CDR3 length: 15 amino acids. Germline values: CDR1 MDHEN, CDR2 SYDVKM. The CDR3 reads CASSPGGAVIYEQYF. The CDR3 nucleotides are TGTGCCAGCAGTCCTGGGGGGGCGGTAATCTACGAGCAGTACTTC.

This clone was seen a few times. V is TRBV19 and J is TRBJ1-5; 12 positions match TRBD1. Germline V gives CDR1 LNHDA, CDR2 SQIVND (reference sequence). The length of the CDR3 is 15 residues. The ends lost 4 bases at V and 7 bases at J; junction bases unmatched: 5. CDR3 nucleotide sequence: TGTGCCAGTAGTAGCTCCGGGACAGGGGGCCAGCCCCAGCATTTT. As protein: CASSSSGTGGQPQHF.

In the case of this clone: Other nucleotide sequences from this sample produce the same CDR3. This sequence joins TRBV18 and TRBJ1-2; 8 bases agree with TRBD1. The CDR3 is 15 residues long. V was clipped by 3 bases and J by 1 base; unmatched bases: 4. The V gene's germline CDR1 is KGHSH and CDR2 LQKENI. In DNA, the CDR3 is TGTGCCAGCTCACCCGGGACAGGCGGTAACTATGGCTACACCTTC. This translates into CASSPGTGGNYGYTF.

This clone is a singleton in its sample. The chain recombines TRBV19 with TRBJ2-7, with TRBD1 identical over 8 bases. The CDR3 consists of 16 residues. Germline V gives CDR1 LNHDA, CDR2 SQIVND (reference sequence). The junction had 14 bases not matched to a gene; V was cut back by 5 bases and J by 5 bases. The CDR3 nucleotides are TGTGCCAGTAGTCCAGTGGGCAGGGGGCCTCTCGACGAGCAGTACTTC. This translates into CASSPVGRGPLDEQYF.

The rearrangement joins TRBV24-1 to TRBJ2-1, with a tentative D call TRBD1 (6 bases). Germline-derived CDR1 and CDR2 are KGHDR and SFDVKD. Deletions cut 7 bases from V and 8 bases from J, with 17 bases between. This CDR3 is 14 amino acids long. The CDR3, as DNA: TGTGCCACCAGCCGGGACACACCGCCCTATGAGCAGTTCTTC. It encodes CATSRDTPPYEQFF.

This sequence joins TRBV7-3 and TRBJ2-1; D remains unclear. V shed 5 bases and J shed 4 bases, with 9 bases lying between them. Germline loops: CDR1 SGHTA, CDR2 FQGTGA. This CDR3 has 13 residues. This CDR3 is CASSLTGYNEQFF. CDR3 DNA: TGTGCCAGCAGCCTTACGGGTTACAATGAGCAGTTCTTC.

The gene calls are TRBV2 and TRBJ2-7; 7 nucleotides agree with TRBD1. The germline V gene encodes CDR1 SNHLY and CDR2 FYNNEI. The V segment lost 6 bases and the J segment 2 bases; nucleotides outside the gene matches: 10. The CDR3 has 15 amino acids. CDR3 amino acids: CASSLGGQLTYEQYF. The DNA for the CDR3 is TGTGCCAGCAGCCTTGGGGGACAGCTCACCTACGAGCAGTACTTC. The whole variable domain, filled in from reference TRBV2 and TRBJ2-7, reads EPEVTQTPSHQVTQMGQEVILRCVPISNHLYFYWYRQILGQKVEFLVSFYNNEISEKSEIFDDQFSVERPDGSNFTLKIRSTKLEDSAMYFCASSLGGQLTYEQYFGPGTRLTVT.

The genes are TRBV9 and TRBJ2-2; D gene uncertain. Deletions cut 6 bases from V and 5 bases from J, with 20 bases between. The CDR3 is made up of 16 amino acids. Germline CDR1 is SGDLS and CDR2 is YYNGEE. The CDR3 DNA reads as TGTGCCAGCACCGCCCGGTCGGCAGGCAATACCGGGGAGCTGTTTTTT. Translation gives CASTARSAGNTGELFF.

The rearrangement links TRBV4-1 to TRBJ1-4; a possible D gene is TRBD1 (5 bases). This CDR3 spans 16 amino acids. The germline gives CDR1 MGHRA, CDR2 YSYEKL. Trimming took off 4 bases at V and 3 bases at J, with 15 bases between the two ends. CDR3 in amino acids: CASSRTWGIANEKLFF. In nucleotides, the CDR3 is TGCGCCAGCAGCCGGACCTGGGGCATAGCTAATGAAAAACTGTTTTTT.

The chain carries TRBV27 and TRBJ1-6; no firm D call. Trimming shortened V by 7 bases and J by 8 bases, and 9 bases separated the two germline ends. CDR1 is MNHEY, CDR2 SMNVEV, per germline (reference sequence). The CDR3 runs to 12 residues. The chain's CDR3 is CASKNTDSPLHF. The CDR3 DNA sequence: TGTGCCAGCAAAAACACCGATTCACCCCTCCACTTT.

The rearrangement links TRBV6-1 to TRBJ2-1, with 10 nucleotides matching TRBD2. With 3 bases clipped from V and 9 bases from J, the junction kept 8 bases outside the gene matches. The CDR3 length is 15 residues. The germline gives CDR1 MNHNS, CDR2 SASEGT. CDR3 sequence: CASSEPSGGVGEQFF. Here the CDR3 DNA reads TGTGCCAGCAGTGAGCCTAGCGGGGGTGTCGGTGAGCAGTTCTTC.

This chain joins TRBV30 and TRBJ2-7, with 8 bases matching TRBD2. The CDR3 is 13 residues long. V gave up 2 bases and J gave up 12 bases; unmatched junction bases: 12. Per the germline V gene, CDR1 is GTSNPN and CDR2 is SVGIG (reference sequence). The CDR3: CAWSRAGDTLRYF. CDR3 nucleotide sequence: TGTGCCTGGAGTAGAGCGGGGGACACTCTTCGGTACTTC.

This chain joins TRBV2 and TRBJ1-4; TRBD1 agrees at 7 bases. Germline V gene data show CDR1 as SNHLY and CDR2 as FYNNEI. The V gene end was trimmed by 6 bases and the J gene end by 4 bases; junction bases not matched to a gene: 2. CDR3 length: 13 amino acids. The CDR3 DNA reads as TGTGCCAGCAGGGACAGGCATAATGAAAAACTGTTTTTT. Its translation: CASRDRHNEKLFF.

V gene TRBV5-1 combines with J gene TRBJ1-1; the D is unclear. V lost 1 base and J lost 1, with 8 bases in between. The CDR3 runs to 14 residues. Germline V lookup: CDR1 SGHRS, CDR2 YFSETQ. As DNA, the CDR3 is TGCGCCAGCAGCTTGTTACTCGGGAACACTGAAGCTTTCTTT. It translates to CASSLLLGNTEAFF.

The chain employs TRBV12-5 and TRBJ2-5; D is uncertain. CDR3 size: 13 residues. V lost 7 bases and J lost 2, with 11 bases in between. The germline V gene has CDR1 LGHNT and CDR2 FRNRAP. The CDR3 here is CASAQTTQETQYF. In DNA, the CDR3 is TGTGCTAGTGCCCAGACAACACAAGAGACCCAGTACTTC.

The genes are TRBV13 and TRBJ2-1, with D possibly TRBD1 on 6 matching bases. Germline loops: CDR1 PRHDT, CDR2 FYEKMQ (reference sequence). There are 15 residues in the CDR3. The V and J ends lost 4 bases and 0 bases respectively, with 10 bases between them. The CDR3 nucleotides read TGTGCCAGCAGCTACCCACAGGGCTCCTACAATGAGCAGTTCTTC. Residues: CASSYPQGSYNEQFF.

The V call is TRBV12-3 or TRBV12-4, the J call TRBJ1-2, with D tentatively TRBD1 (5 bases). The CDR3 has 13 amino acids. Trimming took 4 bases from V and 4 from J, leaving 10 bases between them. Written as DNA, the CDR3 is TGTGCCAGCAGTTCTCTAGGGGTCTATGGCTACACCTTC. Its protein is CASSSLGVYGYTF.

This rearrangement joins TRBV9 to TRBJ2-2, with D unclear. The V gene's germline CDR1 is SGDLS and CDR2 YYNGEE. The V and J ends lost 4 bases and 2 bases respectively, with 15 bases between them. The CDR3 loop spans 16 amino acids. CDR3 protein: CASSPRAQSNTGELFF. The CDR3 nucleotides are TGTGCCAGCAGCCCCCGAGCGCAGTCTAACACCGGGGAGCTGTTTTTT.

The rearrangement uses TRBV25-1 and TRBJ2-2; the match to TRBD1 covers 10 bases. V shed 8 bases and J 6 bases; nucleotides not matched to a gene: 9. The CDR3 length is 15 residues. Looked up from germline, CDR1 is MGHDK and CDR2 is SYGVNS. The CDR3 is CASGYTDRGPGELFF. CDR3 coding DNA: TGTGCCAGCGGTTATACTGACAGGGGGCCCGGGGAGCTGTTTTTT.

There are many counts of this clone. The rearrangement links TRBV18 to TRBJ1-1; the D gene is possibly TRBD1 (6 bases). V lost 3 bases and J 3 bases, leaving 17 bases between the germline ends. Per the germline V gene, CDR1 is KGHSH and CDR2 is LQKENI. The CDR3 extends over 16 amino acids. The CDR3 coding sequence is TGTGCCAGCTCACCCCTTCAGGGGTCCCTGGACACTGAAGCTTTCTTT. Residues: CASSPLQGSLDTEAFF.

The CDR3 sequence is CASIPTGGGGYGYTF. Here the CDR3 DNA reads TGTGCCAGCATTCCCACAGGGGGGGGAGGCTATGGCTACACCTTC. V gene TRBV6-5 combines with J gene TRBJ1-2, with TRBD1 identical over 8 bases. In germline, CDR1 is MNHEY, CDR2 SVGAGI. The CDR3 spans 15 residues. The V gene end was trimmed by 7 bases and the J gene end by 4 bases; junction bases not matched to a gene: 11.